This note documents a single TCR beta chain sequence. Its antigen is not known. The germline V gene encodes CDR1 DFQATT and CDR2 SNEGSKA (reference sequence). The CDR3 contains 14 residues. Trimming left V 5 bases short and J 11 bases short, with 24 bases between. This sample is part of a study of prognosis after radiotherapy for stage I lung cancer. Study-level information: Every lung cancer patient of the non-small cell type was deemed medically inoperable. Seven patients had squamous cell carcinoma and around 12 had adenocarcinoma. Study-level points and caveats: Where distant metastases developed, patients had lower Shannon entropy after stereotactic body radiation therapy.

Researchers used two-round multiplex PCR to amplify TCR beta CDR3 starting from genomic DNA. Round one of PCR was performed, and it used primers specific to each TRBV and TRBJ gene. MiXCR, applied by TCRdb to the multiplex PCR reads, yields one record per CDR3 protein. Found here are about 32,000 distinct CDR3 sequences, roughly 40% of them singletons; the top ten hold 15% to 17%. The chain is built from TRBV20-1 and TRBJ1-1, with D perhaps TRBD1 (5 bases). The specimen comprised PBMCs, sampled before or after stereotactic body radiation therapy (not recorded which). The origin of this receptor is a donor over 45 with non-small cell lung cancer. The CDR3 reads CSARTPGTPDPAFF. The DNA of the CDR3 is TGCAGTGCTCGCACACCCGGGACCCCCGACCCGGCTTTCTTT.